The entry that follows covers one T cell receptor (beta chain) sequence. The data are from a study of blood T cell repertoires in COVID-19. Study-wide context: COVID-19 samples, acute and convalescent, were from the United States, Italy and Spain.

The CDR3 spans 18 residues. From germline, CDR1 is KGHSH and CDR2 LQKENI. The trim removed 2 bases at V and 5 bases at J, leaving 9 bases unmatched. Methods used by the authors: Amplification of reference gene primers was used by the study to estimate nucleated cell counts. The repertoire was sequenced with immunoSEQ multiplex PCR; TCRdb's copy has only in-frame clones and lacks some. V, J and clone size are taken as reported in that table, and D and trimming were inferred from the DNA itself. The table includes a few hundred thousand clones, about nine tenths detected once. The study recruited people aged roughly 18 to 95 years across some 23 US areas.

This TCR was sampled from a man younger than 40 who had recovered from COVID-19. The chain is built from TRBV18 and TRBJ2-1; TRBD2 matches at 13 bases. Source material: PBMCs or T cells enriched from blood (not recorded which). The CDR3 spells CASSPRPGLAGRDNEQFF. CDR3 DNA sequence: TGTGCCAGCTCACCAAGACCGGGACTAGCGGGACGTGACAATGAGCAGTTCTTC.